This T cell receptor beta chain was sequenced during a study of cytotoxic CD8 clonotypes in ibrutinib-treated CLL. Study-level results: Sampling of sustained-remission and progressing patients occurred at differing times.

Profiling relied on immunoSEQ multiplex PCR, and the TCRdb table lists in-frame clones only, not all of them. The sample holds about 300,000 clones; roughly three quarters are singletons and the top ten take around 6%. Note on this clone: What it binds is not known.

V trimming: 0 bases; J trimming: 6 bases; junction bases outside the gene matches: 3. The CDR3 sequence is 14 residues long. The germline V gene has CDR1 LGHNA and CDR2 YNFKEQ. Sequencing was performed on PBMCs, taken at disease progression, from a patient treated with ibrutinib. This sequence originates from a human donor with chronic lymphocytic leukemia. J is TRBJ2-7 and V is TRBV4-2, with 9 bases that match TRBD1. CDR3 in amino acids: CASSQDLQGAEQYF. The DNA of the CDR3 is TGTGCCAGCAGCCAAGATCTACAGGGGGCCGAGCAGTACTTC.